This TCR beta chain was observed in a study of blood T cells in healthy people across ages. V was clipped by 7 bases and J by 1 base, with 12 bases between them. This CDR3 region has 14 residues. CDR1 and CDR2 (germline): SGHRS, YFSETQ. Through a sample-barcoded 5' primer and a J-beta primer mix, a second PCR was run for roughly 6 to 11 cycles. Each CDR3 protein gets one entry after TCRdb re-called the 5' RACE reads with MiXCR. The profile shows about 830,000 distinct CDR3 sequences, around 68% of them singletons. The authors isolated at least 6 million PBMCs per sample. The J gene is TRBJ2-1, the V gene TRBV5-1, with D maybe TRBD1 (6 bases). The sample consisted of blood. This receptor was taken from a man aged 25-45 years in good health. CDR3 residues: CASGQQGSYNEQFF. CDR3 DNA sequence: TGCGCCAGCGGACAACAGGGATCCTACAATGAGCAGTTCTTC.